The T cell receptor beta chain under discussion was sequenced for a study of blood T cell repertoires in COVID-19. Study at large: T cells, B-cell-depleted T cells, or PBMCs supplied cDNA or gDNA.

Some clones are missing from TCRdb's copy, which holds only in-frame ones; the method was immunoSEQ multiplex PCR. This table holds 150,000 to 200,000 clones, 65% to 90% found once. This CDR3 has 17 residues. The germline V gene has CDR1 LGHNA and CDR2 YSLEER. V was clipped by 4 bases and J by 4 bases; unmatched bases: 12. This receptor was obtained from a man in his forties or fifties with active or convalescent COVID-19. J is TRBJ1-4 and V is TRBV4-3, with TRBD1 matching 7 bases. The sample taken for sequencing was peripheral blood. CDR3 protein: CASSLSRGGGYNEKLFF. For the CDR3, the DNA is TGCGCCAGCAGCCTAAGTCGCGGAGGGGGCTATAATGAAAAACTGTTTTTT.